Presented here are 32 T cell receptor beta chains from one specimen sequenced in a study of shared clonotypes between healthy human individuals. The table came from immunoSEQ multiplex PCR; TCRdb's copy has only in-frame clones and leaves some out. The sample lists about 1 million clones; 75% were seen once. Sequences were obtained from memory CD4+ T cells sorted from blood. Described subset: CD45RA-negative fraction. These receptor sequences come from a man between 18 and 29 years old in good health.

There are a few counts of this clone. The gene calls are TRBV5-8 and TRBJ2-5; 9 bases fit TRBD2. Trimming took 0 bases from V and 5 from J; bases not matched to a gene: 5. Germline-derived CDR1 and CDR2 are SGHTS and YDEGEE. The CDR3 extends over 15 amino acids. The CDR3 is CASSLGAGGSETQYF. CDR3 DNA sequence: TGTGCCAGCAGCTTGGGTGCGGGGGGGTCGGAGACCCAGTACTTC. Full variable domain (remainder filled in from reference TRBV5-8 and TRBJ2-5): EAGVTQSPTHLIKTRGQQATLRCSPISGHTSVYWYQQALGLGLQFLLWYDEGEERNRGNFPPRFSGRQFPNYSSELNVNALELEDSALYLCASSLGAGGSETQYFGPGTRLLVL.

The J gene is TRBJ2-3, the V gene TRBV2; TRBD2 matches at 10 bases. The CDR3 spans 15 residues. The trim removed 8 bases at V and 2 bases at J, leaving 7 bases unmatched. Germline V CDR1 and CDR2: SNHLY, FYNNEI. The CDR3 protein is CASAAGGALTDTQYF. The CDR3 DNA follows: TGTGCCAGCGCAGCGGGAGGGGCCCTCACAGATACGCAGTATTTT.

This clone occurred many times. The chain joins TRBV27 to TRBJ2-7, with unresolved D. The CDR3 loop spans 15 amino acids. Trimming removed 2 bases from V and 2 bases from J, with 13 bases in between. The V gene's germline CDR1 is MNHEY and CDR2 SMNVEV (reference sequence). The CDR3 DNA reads TGTGCCAGCAGTTTAAGTTACAGATCCCCCTACGAGCAGTACTTC. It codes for CASSLSYRSPYEQYF.

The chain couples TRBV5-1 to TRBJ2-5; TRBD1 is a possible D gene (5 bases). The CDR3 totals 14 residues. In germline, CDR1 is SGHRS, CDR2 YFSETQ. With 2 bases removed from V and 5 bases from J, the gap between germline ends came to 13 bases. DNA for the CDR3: TGCGCCAGCAGCTTTGGCAGGGTGGATGAGACCCAGTACTTC. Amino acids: CASSFGRVDETQYF. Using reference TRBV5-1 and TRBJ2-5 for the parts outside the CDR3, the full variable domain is KAGVTQTPRYLIKTRGQQVTLSCSPISGHRSVSWYQQTPGQGLQFLFEYFSETQRNKGNFPGRFSGRQFSNSRSEMNVSTLELGDSALYLCASSFGRVDETQYFGPGTRLLVL.

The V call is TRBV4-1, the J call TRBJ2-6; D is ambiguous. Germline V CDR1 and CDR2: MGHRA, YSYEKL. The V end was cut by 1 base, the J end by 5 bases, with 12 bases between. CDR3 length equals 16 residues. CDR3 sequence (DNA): TGCGCCAGCAGCCAAGCGGACGGAGTGTGGGCCAACGTCCTGACTTTC. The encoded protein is CASSQADGVWANVLTF.

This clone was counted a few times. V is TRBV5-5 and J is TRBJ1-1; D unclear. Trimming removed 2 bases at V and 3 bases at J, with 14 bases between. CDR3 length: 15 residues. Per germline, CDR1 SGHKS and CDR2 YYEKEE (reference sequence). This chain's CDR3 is CASSFVGIVDTEAFF. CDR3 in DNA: TGTGCCAGCAGCTTCGTGGGCATCGTGGACACTGAAGCTTTCTTT.

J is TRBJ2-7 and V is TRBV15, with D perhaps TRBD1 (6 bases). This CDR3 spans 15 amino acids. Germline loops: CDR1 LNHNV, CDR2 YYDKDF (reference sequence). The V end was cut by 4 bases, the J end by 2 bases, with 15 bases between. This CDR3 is CATSIVGQPTYEQYF. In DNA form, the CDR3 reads TGTGCCACCAGCATCGTAGGACAGCCGACCTACGAGCAGTACTTC. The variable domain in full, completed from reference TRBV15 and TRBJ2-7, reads DAMVIQNPRYQVTQFGKPVTLSCSQTLNHNVMYWYQQKSSQAPKLLFHYYDKDFNNEADTPDNFQSRRPNTSFCFLDIRSPGLGDTAMYLCATSIVGQPTYEQYFGPGTRLTVT.

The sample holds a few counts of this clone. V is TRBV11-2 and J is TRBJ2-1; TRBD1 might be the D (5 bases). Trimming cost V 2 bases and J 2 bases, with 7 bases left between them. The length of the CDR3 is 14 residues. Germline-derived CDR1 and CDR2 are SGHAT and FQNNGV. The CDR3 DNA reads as TGTGCCAGCAGCTTACAGGGTCCCTACAATGAGCAGTTCTTC. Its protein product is CASSLQGPYNEQFF. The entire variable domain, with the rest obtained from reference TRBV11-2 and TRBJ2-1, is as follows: EAGVAQSPRYKIIEKRQSVAFWCNPISGHATLYWYQQILGQGPKLLIQFQNNGVVDDSQLPKDRFSAERLKGVDSTLKIQPAKLEDSAVYLCASSLQGPYNEQFFGPGTRLTVL.

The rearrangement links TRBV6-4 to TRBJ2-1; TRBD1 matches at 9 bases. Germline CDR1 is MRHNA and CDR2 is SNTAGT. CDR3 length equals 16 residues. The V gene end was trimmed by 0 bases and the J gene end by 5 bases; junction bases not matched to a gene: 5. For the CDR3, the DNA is TGTGCCAGCAGTGACTCGCCCGGGACAGGGAACAATGAGCAGTTCTTC. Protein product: CASSDSPGTGNNEQFF.

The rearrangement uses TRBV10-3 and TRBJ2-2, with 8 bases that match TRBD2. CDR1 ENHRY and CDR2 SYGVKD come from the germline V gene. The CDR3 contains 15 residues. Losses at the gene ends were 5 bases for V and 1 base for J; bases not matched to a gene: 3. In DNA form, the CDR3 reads TGTGCCATCAGTTTAACTAGCGGGAACACCGGGGAGCTGTTTTTT. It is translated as CAISLTSGNTGELFF.

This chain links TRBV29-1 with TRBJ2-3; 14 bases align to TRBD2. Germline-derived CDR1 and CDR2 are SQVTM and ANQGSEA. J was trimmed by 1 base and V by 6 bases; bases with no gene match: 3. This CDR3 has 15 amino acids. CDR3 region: CSVGLAGGRTDTQYF. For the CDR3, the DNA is TGCAGCGTCGGACTAGCGGGAGGCCGCACAGATACGCAGTATTTT.

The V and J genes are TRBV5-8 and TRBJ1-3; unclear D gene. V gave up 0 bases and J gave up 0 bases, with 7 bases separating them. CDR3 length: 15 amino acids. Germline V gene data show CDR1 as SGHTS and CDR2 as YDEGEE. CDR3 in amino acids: CASSLGRISGNTIYF. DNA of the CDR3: TGTGCCAGCAGCTTGGGAAGGATCTCTGGAAACACCATATATTTT. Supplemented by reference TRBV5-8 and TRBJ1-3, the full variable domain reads EAGVTQSPTHLIKTRGQQATLRCSPISGHTSVYWYQQALGLGLQFLLWYDEGEERNRGNFPPRFSGRQFPNYSSELNVNALELEDSALYLCASSLGRISGNTIYFGEGSWLTVV.

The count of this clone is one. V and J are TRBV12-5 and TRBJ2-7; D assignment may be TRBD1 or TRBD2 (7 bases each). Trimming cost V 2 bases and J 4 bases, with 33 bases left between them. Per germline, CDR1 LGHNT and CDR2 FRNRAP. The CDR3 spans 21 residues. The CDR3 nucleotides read TGTGCTAGTGGTTTGAGGGAAGGGGGCGCGGGGGAGATCCGTCAATTATACGAGCAGTACTTC. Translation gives CASGLREGGAGEIRQLYEQYF.

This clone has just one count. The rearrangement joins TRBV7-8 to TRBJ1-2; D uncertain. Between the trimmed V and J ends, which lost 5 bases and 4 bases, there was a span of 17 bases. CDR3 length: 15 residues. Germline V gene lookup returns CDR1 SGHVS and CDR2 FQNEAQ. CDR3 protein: CASSKSIGIFYGYTF. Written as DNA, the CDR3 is TGTGCCAGCAGCAAGTCTATCGGAATCTTCTATGGCTACACCTTC.

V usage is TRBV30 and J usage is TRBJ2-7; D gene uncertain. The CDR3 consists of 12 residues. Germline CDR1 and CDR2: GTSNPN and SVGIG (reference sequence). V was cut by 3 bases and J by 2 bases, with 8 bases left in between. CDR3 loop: CAWRGSAYEQYF. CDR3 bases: TGTGCCTGGAGGGGGTCAGCCTACGAGCAGTACTTC.

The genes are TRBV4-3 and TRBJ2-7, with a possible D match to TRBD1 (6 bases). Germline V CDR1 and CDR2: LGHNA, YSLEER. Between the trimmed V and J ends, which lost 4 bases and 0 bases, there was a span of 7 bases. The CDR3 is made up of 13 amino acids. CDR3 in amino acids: CASSPGHSYEQYF. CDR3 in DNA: TGCGCCAGCAGCCCGGGACACTCCTACGAGCAGTACTTC.

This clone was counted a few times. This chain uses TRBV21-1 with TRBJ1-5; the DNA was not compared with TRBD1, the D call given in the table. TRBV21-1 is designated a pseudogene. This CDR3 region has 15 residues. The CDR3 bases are TGTGCCAGCAGCACACAGTTTTATAGCAATCAGCCCCAGCATTTT. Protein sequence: CASSTQFYSNQPQHF.

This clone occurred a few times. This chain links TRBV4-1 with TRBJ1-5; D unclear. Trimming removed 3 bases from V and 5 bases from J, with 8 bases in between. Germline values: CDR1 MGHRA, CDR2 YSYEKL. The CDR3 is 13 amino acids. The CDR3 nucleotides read TGCGCCAGCAGCCAGGGCTTGGATCAGCCCCAGCATTTT. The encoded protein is CASSQGLDQPQHF.

This CDR3 is CASSSSGGWETQYF. The DNA of the CDR3 is TGTGCCAGCAGCTCAAGCGGGGGATGGGAGACCCAGTACTTC. The V call is TRBV7-9, the J call TRBJ2-5; 8 bases are shared with TRBD2. Trimming at V came to 4 bases and at J to 5 bases, leaving 6 bases not matched to a gene. This CDR3 contains 14 residues. Germline-derived CDR1 and CDR2 are SEHNR and FQNEAQ (reference sequence).

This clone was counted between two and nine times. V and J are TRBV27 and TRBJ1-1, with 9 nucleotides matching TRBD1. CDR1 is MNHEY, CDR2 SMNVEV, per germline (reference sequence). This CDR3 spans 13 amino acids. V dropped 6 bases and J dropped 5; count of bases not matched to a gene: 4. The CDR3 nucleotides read TGTGCCAGCAGGTGGGGACAGGGAACTGAAGCTTTCTTT. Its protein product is CASRWGQGTEAFF.

This chain's CDR3 is CAISESGPEQPQHF. As DNA, the CDR3 is TGTGCCATCAGTGAGTCGGGCCCGGAACAGCCCCAGCATTTT. V and J are TRBV10-3 and TRBJ1-5; no reliable D call. CDR3 length equals 14 residues. Trimming stripped 0 bases from V and 7 bases from J, with 10 bases between. The V gene's germline CDR1 is ENHRY and CDR2 SYGVKD.

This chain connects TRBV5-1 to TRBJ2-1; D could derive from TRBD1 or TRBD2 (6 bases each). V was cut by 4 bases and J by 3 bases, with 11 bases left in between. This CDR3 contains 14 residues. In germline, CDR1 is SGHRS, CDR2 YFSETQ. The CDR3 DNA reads TGCGCCAGCAGCCGACAGGAGGGCTACAATGAGCAGTTCTTC. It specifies CASSRQEGYNEQFF.

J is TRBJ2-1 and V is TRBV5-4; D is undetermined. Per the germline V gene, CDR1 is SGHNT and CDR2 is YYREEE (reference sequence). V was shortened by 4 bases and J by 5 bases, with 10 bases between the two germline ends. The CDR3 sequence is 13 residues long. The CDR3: CASSQVDDNEQFF. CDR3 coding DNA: TGTGCCAGCAGCCAGGTAGATGACAATGAGCAGTTCTTC.

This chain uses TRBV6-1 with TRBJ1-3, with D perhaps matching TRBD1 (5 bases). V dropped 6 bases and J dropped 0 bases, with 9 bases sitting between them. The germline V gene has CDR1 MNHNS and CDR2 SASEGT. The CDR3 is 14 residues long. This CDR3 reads CASSDSSSGNTIYF. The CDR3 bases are TGTGCCAGCAGCGACAGCAGCTCTGGAAACACCATATATTTT.

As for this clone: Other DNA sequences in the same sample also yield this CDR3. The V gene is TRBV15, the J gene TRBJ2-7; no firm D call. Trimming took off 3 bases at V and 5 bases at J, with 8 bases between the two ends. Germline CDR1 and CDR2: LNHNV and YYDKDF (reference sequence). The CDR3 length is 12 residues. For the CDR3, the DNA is TGTGCCACCAGCAGGGGCCGCGACGAGCAGTACTTC. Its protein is CATSRGRDEQYF.

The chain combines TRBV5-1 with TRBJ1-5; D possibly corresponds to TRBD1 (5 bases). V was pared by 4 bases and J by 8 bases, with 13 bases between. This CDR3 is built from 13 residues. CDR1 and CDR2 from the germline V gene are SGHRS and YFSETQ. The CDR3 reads CASSRGPPEPQHF. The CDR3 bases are TGCGCCAGCAGCCGGGGACCCCCGGAGCCCCAGCATTTT.

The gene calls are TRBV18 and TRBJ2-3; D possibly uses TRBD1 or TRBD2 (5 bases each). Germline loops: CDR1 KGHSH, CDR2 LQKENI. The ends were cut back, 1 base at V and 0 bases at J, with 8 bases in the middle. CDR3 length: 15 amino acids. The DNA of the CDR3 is TGTGCCAGCTCACCACGGGACGGAAGCACAGATACGCAGTATTTT. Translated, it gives CASSPRDGSTDTQYF.

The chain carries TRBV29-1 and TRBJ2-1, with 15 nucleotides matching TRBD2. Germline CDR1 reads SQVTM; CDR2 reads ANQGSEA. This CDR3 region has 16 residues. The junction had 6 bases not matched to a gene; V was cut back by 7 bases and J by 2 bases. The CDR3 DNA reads TGCAGCGGAGGGACTAGCGGGGGGAGCACCTACAATGAGCAGTTCTTC. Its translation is CSGGTSGGSTYNEQFF.

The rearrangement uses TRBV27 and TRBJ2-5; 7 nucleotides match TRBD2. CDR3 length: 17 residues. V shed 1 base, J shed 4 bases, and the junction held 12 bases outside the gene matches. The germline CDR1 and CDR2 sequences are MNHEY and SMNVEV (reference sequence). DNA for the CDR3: TGTGCCAGCAGTTTATGGGCTAGCGGCCTAAGGGGAGAGACCCAGTACTTC. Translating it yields CASSLWASGLRGETQYF.

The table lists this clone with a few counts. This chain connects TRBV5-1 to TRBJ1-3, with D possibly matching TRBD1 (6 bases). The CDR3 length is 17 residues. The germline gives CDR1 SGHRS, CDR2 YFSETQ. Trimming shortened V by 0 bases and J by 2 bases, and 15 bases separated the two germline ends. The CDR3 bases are TGCGCCAGCAGCTTGGTTGGGGGCCATGATACTGGAAACACCATATATTTT. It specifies CASSLVGGHDTGNTIYF.

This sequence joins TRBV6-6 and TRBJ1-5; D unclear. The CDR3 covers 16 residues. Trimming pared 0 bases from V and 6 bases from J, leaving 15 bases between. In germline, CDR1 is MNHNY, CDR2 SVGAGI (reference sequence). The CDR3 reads CASSYSNGEGSQPQHF. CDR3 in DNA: TGTGCCAGCAGTTACTCGAACGGGGAAGGTTCTCAGCCCCAGCATTTT.

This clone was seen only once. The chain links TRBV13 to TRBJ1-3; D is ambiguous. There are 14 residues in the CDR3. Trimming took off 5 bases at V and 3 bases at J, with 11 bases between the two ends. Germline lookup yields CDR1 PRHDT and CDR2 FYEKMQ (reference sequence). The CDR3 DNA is TGTGCCAGCAGCGAAACGAGAGGTGGAAACACCATATATTTT. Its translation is CASSETRGGNTIYF.